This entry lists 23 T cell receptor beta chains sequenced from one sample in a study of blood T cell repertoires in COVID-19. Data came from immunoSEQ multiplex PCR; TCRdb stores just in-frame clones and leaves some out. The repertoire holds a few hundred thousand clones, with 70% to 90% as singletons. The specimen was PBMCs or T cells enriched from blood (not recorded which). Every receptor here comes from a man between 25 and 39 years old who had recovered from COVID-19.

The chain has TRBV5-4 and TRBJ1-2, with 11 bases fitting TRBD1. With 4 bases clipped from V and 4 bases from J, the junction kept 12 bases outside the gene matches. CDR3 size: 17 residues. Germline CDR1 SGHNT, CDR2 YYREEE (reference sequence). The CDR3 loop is CASSPPGTGGSPYGYTF. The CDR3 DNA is TGTGCCAGCAGCCCCCCTGGGACAGGGGGTTCTCCCTATGGCTACACCTTC.

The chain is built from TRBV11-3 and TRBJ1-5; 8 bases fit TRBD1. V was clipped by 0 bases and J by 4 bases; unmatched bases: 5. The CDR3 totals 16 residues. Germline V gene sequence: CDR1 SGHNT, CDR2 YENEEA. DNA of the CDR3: TGTGCCAGCAGCTTAGATTCCAGGGGGCGGAATCAGCCCCAGCATTTT. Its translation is CASSLDSRGRNQPQHF. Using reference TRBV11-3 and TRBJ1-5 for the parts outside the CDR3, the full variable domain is EAGVVQSPRYKIIEKKQPVAFWCNPISGHNTLYWYLQNLGQGPELLIRYENEEAVDDSQLPKDRFSAERLKGVDSTLKIQPAELGDSAVYLCASSLDSRGRNQPQHFGDGTRLSIL.

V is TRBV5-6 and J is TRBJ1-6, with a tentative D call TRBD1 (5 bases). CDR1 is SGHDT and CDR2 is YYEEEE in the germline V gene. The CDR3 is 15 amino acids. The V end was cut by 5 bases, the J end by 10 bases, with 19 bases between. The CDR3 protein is CASSLGWGDRSPLHF. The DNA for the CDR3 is TGTGCCAGCAGTTTAGGGTGGGGGGATCGGTCACCCCTCCACTTT.

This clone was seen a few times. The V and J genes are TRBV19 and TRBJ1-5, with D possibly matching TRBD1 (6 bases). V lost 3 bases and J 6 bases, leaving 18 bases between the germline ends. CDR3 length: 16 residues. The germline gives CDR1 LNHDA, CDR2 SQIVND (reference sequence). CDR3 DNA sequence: TGTGCCAGTAGTATCTCTTCCCCGGGACAACTTCAGCCCCAGCATTTT. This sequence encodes CASSISSPGQLQPQHF.

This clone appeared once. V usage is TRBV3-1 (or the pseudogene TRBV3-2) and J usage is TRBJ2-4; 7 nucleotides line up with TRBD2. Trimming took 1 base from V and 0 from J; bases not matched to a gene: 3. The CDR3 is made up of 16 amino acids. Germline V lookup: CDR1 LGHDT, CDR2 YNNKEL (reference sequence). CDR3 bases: TGTGCCAGCAGCCAAGGGGGGACTATAGCCAAAAACATTCAGTACTTC. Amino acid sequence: CASSQGGTIAKNIQYF.

The CDR3 DNA sequence: TGTGCCAGCAGCCGAGGCCCAGGCGGGGGGGTCATTCAAGAGACCCAGTACTTC. It is translated as CASSRGPGGGVIQETQYF. This chain links TRBV11-3 with TRBJ2-5, with 9 positions matching TRBD2. The CDR3 has 18 amino acids. Trimming removed 5 bases from V and 2 bases from J; junction bases left unmatched: 15. Germline V gene sequence: CDR1 SGHNT, CDR2 YENEEA.

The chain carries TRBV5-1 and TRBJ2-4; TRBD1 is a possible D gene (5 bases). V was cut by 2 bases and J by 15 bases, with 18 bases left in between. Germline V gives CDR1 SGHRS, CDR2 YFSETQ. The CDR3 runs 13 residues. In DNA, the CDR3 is TGCGCCAGCAGCTTAGGTCAGGGCCCCACACTGTACTTC. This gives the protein CASSLGQGPTLYF.

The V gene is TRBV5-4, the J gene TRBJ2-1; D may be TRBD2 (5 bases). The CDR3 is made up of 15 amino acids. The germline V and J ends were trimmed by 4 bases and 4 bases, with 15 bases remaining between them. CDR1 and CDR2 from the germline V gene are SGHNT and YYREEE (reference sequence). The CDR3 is CASSAAGERYNEQFF. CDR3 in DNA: TGTGCCAGCAGCGCCGCCGGGGAGAGGTACAATGAGCAGTTCTTC.

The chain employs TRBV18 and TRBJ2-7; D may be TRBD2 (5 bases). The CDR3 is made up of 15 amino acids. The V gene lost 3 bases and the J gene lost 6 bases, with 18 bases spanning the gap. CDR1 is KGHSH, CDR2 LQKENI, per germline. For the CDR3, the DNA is TGTGCCAGCTCACCTCGATATGAGGCGGGTTCCGAGCAGTACTTC. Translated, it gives CASSPRYEAGSEQYF.

The CDR3: CASSLVASTQLSYNEQFF. Here the CDR3 DNA reads TGTGCCAGCAGCTTAGTAGCCTCGACCCAACTCTCCTACAATGAGCAGTTCTTC. This chain joins TRBV7-6 and TRBJ2-1; D not certain. V lost 1 base to trimming and J lost 0 bases, with 16 bases between them. This CDR3 is 18 amino acids long. Germline V gives CDR1 SGHVS, CDR2 FNYEAQ.

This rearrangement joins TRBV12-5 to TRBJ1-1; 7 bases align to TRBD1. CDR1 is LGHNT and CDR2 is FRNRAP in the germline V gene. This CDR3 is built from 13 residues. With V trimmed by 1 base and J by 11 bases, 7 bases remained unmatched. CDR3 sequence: CASGLETGTFAFF. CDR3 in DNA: TGTGCTAGTGGTTTGGAGACAGGGACCTTCGCTTTCTTT.

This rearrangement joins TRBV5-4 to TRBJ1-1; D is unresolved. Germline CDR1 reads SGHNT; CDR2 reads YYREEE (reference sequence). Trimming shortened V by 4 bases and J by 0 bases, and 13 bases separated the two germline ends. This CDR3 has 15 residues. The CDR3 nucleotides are TGTGCCAGCAGCCCCAAGGTGGAGATGAACACTGAAGCTTTCTTT. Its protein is CASSPKVEMNTEAFF.

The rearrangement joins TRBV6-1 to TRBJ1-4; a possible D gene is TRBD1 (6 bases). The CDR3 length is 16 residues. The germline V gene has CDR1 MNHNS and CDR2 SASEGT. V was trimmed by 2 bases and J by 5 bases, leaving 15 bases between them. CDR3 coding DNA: TGTGCCAGCAGTGAATACCAGGCAACAGGGAATGAAAAACTGTTTTTT. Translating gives CASSEYQATGNEKLFF.

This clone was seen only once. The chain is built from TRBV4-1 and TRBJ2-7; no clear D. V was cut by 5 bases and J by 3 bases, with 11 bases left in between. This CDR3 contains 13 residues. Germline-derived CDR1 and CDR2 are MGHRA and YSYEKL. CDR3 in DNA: TGCGCCAGCAGCAAGAATCCACACTACGAGCAGTACTTC. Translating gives CASSKNPHYEQYF.

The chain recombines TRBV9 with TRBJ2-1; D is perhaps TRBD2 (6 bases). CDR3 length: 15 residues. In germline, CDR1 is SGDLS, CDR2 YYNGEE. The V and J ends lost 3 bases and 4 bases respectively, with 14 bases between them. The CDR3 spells CASSGTGTRYNEQFF. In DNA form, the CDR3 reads TGTGCCAGCAGCGGGACCGGGACTCGATACAATGAGCAGTTCTTC.

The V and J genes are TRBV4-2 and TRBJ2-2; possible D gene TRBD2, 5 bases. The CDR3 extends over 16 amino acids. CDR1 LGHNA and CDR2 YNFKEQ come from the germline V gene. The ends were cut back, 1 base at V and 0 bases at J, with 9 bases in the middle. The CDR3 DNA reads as TGTGCCAGCAGCCAAGGGTGGAGGTCGAACACCGGGGAGCTGTTTTTT. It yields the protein CASSQGWRSNTGELFF.

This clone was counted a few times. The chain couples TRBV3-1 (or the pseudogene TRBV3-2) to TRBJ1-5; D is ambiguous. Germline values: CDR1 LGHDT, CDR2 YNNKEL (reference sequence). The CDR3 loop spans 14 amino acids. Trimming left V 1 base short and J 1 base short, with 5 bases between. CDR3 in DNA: TGTGCCAGCAGCCAAGCGGGGAGCAATCAGCCCCAGCATTTT. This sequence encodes CASSQAGSNQPQHF.

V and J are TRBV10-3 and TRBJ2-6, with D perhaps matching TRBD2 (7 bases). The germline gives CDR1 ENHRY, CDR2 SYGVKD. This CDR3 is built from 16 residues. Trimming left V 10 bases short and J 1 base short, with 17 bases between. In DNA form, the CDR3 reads TGTGCCACGGGGGGCGAACTGCTTTCTGGGGCCAACGTCCTGACTTTC. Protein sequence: CATGGELLSGANVLTF.

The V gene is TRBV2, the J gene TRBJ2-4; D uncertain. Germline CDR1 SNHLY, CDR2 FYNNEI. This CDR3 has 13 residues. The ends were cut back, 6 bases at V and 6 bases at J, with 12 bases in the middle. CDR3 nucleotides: TGTGCCAGCAGGGGCAGGATCGGAAACATTCAGTACTTC. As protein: CASRGRIGNIQYF.

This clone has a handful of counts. CDR3 nucleotides: TGTGCCAGCAGCTTGACAGGGAACACCGGGGAGCTGTTTTTT. Encoded protein: CASSLTGNTGELFF. The chain joins TRBV5-4 to TRBJ2-2; perhaps TRBD1 as D (5 bases). Germline V gene lookup returns CDR1 SGHNT and CDR2 YYREEE (reference sequence). V was pared by 1 base and J by 1 base, with 5 bases between. This CDR3 is built from 14 residues.

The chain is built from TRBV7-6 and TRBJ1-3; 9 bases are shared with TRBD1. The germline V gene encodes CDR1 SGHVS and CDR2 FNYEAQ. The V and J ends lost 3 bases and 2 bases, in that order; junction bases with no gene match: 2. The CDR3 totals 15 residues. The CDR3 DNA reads TGTGCCAGCAGCTTGACAGGGGGAACTGGAAACACCATATATTTT. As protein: CASSLTGGTGNTIYF. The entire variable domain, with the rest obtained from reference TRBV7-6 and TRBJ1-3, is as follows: GAGVSQSPRYKVTKRGQDVALRCDPISGHVSLYWYRQALGQGPEFLTYFNYEAQQDKSGLPNDRFSAERPEGSISTLTIQRTEQRDSAMYRCASSLTGGTGNTIYFGEGSWLTVV.

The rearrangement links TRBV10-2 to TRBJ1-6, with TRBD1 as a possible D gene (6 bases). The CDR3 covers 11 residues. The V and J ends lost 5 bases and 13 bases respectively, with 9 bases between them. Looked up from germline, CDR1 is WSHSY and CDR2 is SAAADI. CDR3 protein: CASSTGSPLHF. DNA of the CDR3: TGCGCCAGCAGTACAGGGTCCCCCCTCCACTTT.

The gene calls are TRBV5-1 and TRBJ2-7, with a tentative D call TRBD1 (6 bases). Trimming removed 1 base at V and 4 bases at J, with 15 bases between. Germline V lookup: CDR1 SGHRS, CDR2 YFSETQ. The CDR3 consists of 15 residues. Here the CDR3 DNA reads TGCGCCAGCAGCTTGCGACGTGGACAGAAGTACGAGCAGTACTTC. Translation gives CASSLRRGQKYEQYF.